This T cell receptor beta chain was observed in a study of cytomegalovirus exposure and HLA in healthy donors. Study-wide results and limits: The listing of approximately 160 TCR beta chains classed them as cytomegalovirus-associated. Subsequent analysis revealed that first-cohort TCR clusters tended to co-occur in the 100 to 150 validation repertoires.

In the case of this clone: Its antigen is as yet unknown.

Repertoires were generated with immunoSEQ multiplex PCR, while TCRdb's copy carries only in-frame clones and drops some. The repertoire consists of about 98,000 clones, with approximately 94% occurring once and the leading ten covering approximately 1%. The donors were part of the validation cohort, which consisted of approximately 110 subjects and was separate from the first cohort of several hundred subjects. The source material was PBMCs. The TCR was taken from a woman aged 18-29 years in good health and CMV-seronegative.

In DNA form, the CDR3 reads TGCGCCAGCAGCCAAGAGTCGGGTGCCGGGGCCAACGTCCTGACTTTC. Protein product: CASSQESGAGANVLTF. This rearrangement joins TRBV4-3 to TRBJ2-6; D gene uncertain. This CDR3 has 16 amino acids. From germline, CDR1 is LGHNA and CDR2 YSLEER. Trimming took off 0 bases at V and 4 bases at J, with 10 bases between the two ends.